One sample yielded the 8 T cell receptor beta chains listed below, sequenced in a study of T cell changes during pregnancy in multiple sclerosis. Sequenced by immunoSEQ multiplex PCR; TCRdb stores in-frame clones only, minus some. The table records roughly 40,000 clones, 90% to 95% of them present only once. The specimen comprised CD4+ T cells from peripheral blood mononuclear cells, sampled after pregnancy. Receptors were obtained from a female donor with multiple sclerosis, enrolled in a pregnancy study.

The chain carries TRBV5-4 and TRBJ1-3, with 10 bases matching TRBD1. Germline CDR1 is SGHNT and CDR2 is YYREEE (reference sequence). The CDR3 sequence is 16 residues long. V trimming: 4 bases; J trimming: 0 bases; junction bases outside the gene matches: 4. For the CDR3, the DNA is TGTGCCAGCAGCACAGGACAGGGGGGCTCTGGAAACACCATATATTTT. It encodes CASSTGQGGSGNTIYF.

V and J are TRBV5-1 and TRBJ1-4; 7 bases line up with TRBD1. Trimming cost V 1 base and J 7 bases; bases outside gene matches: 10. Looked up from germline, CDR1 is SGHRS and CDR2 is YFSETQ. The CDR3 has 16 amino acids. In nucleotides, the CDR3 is TGCGCCAGCAGCTTGAGGGGCCCGACAGGGACTGAAAAACTGTTTTTT. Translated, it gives CASSLRGPTGTEKLFF. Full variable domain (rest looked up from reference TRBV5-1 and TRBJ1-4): KAGVTQTPRYLIKTRGQQVTLSCSPISGHRSVSWYQQTPGQGLQFLFEYFSETQRNKGNFPGRFSGRQFSNSRSEMNVSTLELGDSALYLCASSLRGPTGTEKLFFGSGTQLSVL.

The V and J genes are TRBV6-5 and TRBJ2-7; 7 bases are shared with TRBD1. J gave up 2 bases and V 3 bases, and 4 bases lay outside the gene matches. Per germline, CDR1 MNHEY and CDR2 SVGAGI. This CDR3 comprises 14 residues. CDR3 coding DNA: TGTGCCAGCAGTTATAGACAGGGCGCCTACGAGCAGTACTTC. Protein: CASSYRQGAYEQYF.

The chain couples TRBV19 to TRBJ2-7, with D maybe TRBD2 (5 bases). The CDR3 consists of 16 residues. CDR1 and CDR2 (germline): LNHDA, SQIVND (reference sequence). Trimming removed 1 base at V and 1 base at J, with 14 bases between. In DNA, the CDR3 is TGTGCCAGTAGTATAGGCGGCACGAGGGCATCCTACGAGCAGTACTTC. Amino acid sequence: CASSIGGTRASYEQYF.

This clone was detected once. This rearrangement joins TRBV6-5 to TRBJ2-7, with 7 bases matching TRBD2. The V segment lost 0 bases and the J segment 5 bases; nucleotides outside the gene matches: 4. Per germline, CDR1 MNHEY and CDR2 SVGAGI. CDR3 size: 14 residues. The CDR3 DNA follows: TGTGCCAGCAGTTACTCAAGGGGAGGGAACGAGCAGTACTTC. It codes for CASSYSRGGNEQYF.

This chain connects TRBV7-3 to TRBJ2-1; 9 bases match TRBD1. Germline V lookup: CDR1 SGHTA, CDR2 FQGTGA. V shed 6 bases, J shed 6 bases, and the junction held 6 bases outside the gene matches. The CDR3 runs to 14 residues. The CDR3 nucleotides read TGTGCCAGCAGACCCGGGACAGGGTCCAATGAGCAGTTCTTC. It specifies CASRPGTGSNEQFF.

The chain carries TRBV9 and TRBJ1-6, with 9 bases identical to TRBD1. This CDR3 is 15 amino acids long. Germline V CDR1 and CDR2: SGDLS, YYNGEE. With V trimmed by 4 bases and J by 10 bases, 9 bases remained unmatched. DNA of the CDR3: TGTGCCAGCAGCAGACAATGGGACAGGGACTCACCCCTCCACTTT. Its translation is CASSRQWDRDSPLHF.

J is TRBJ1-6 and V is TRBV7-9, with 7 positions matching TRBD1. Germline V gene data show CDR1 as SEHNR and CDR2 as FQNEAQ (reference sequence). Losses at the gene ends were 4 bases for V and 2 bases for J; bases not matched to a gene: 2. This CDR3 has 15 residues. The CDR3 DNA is TGTGCCAGCAGCTCCGGGACAGCCTATAATTCACCCCTCCACTTT. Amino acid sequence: CASSSGTAYNSPLHF.